Listed below are T cell receptor beta chains from one sample, sequenced in a study of blood T cell repertoires in COVID-19. The method was immunoSEQ multiplex PCR; TCRdb's version includes in-frame clones alone and lacks a portion of them. This table has 200,000 to 250,000 clones, approximately 83% appearing once. The sequenced material came from peripheral blood. The source of these receptors is a woman aged 60 to 75 with acute or convalescent COVID-19. Each CDR3 is given with its conserved first and last residue. The D gene is left open where the match is weak. The listing skips clone size in some rows; elsewhere it reads once, few, many or a size class.

clone size | D gene | J gene | V gene | CDR3 protein | CDR3 DNA
- | - | TRBJ1-1 | TRBV7-2 | CASSLAPRGGAGIAFF | TGTGCCAGCAGCTTAGCCCCCCGGGGGGGGGCAGGGATCGCTTTCTTT
- | TRBD1 | TRBJ2-2 | TRBV6-6 | CASRGQENTGELFF | TGTGCCAGCCGAGGACAGGAGAACACCGGGGAGCTGTTTTTT
- | - | TRBJ1-5 | TRBV7-2 | CASSLAPYSNQPQHF | TGTGCCAGCAGCTTGGCCCCGTATAGCAATCAGCCCCAGCATTTT
- | - | TRBJ2-7 | TRBV2 | CATGLRTYEQYF | TGTGCTACAGGCTTGAGGACCTACGAGCAGTACTTC
- | - | TRBJ2-7 | TRBV24-1 | CATSDGTNEQYF | TGTGCCACCAGTGATGGGACAAACGAGCAGTACTTC
- | TRBD1 | TRBJ2-7 | TRBV14 | CASSQIQGQGREQYF | TGTGCCAGCAGCCAAATTCAAGGACAGGGCCGCGAGCAGTACTTC
- | TRBD1 | TRBJ1-1 | TRBV3-1/TRBV3-2 | CASSQRQGSGTEAFF | TGTGCCAGCAGCCAAAGACAGGGAAGCGGCACTGAAGCTTTCTTT
- | TRBD1 | TRBJ1-1 | TRBV30 | CAWSRGQGNTEAFF | TGTGCCTGGTCCCGAGGACAGGGGAACACTGAAGCTTTCTTT
- | - | TRBJ1-6 | TRBV3-1/TRBV3-2 | CASSQLSAGTNSPLHF | TGTGCCAGCAGCCAACTATCGGCGGGCACTAATTCACCCCTCCACTTT
- | - | TRBJ1-5 | TRBV4-1 | CASSQGRRVKYSNQPQHF | TGCGCCAGCAGCCAAGGGAGGAGGGTCAAGTATAGCAATCAGCCCCAGCATTTT
- | - | TRBJ1-2 | TRBV6-1 | CASSEGTDGYTF | TGTGCCAGCAGTGAAGGTACGGATGGCTACACCTTC
- | TRBD2 | TRBJ2-3 | TRBV11-2 | CASSFLSGGRTDTQYF | TGTGCCAGCAGCTTCCTTAGCGGGGGCCGCACAGATACGCAGTATTTT
- | - | TRBJ1-1 | TRBV2 | CASTTRGGLNTEAFF | TGTGCCAGCACAACCAGGGGAGGGCTGAACACTGAAGCTTTCTTT
few | - | TRBJ2-2 | TRBV5-5 | CASSRTGTPPTGELFF | TGTGCCAGCAGCAGAACCGGGACACCCCCCACCGGGGAGCTGTTTTTT
- | TRBD2 | TRBJ2-5 | TRBV5-1 | CASSLALAGGPQETQYF | TGCGCCAGCAGCTTGGCCTTGGCGGGGGGCCCCCAGGAGACCCAGTACTTC
- | - | TRBJ1-6 | TRBV4-3 | CASSQLSGGGTNSPLHF | TGCGCCAGCAGCCAACTATCTGGGGGCGGCACGAATTCACCCCTCCACTTT
- | TRBD2 | TRBJ2-3 | TRBV5-1 | CASSLGIGGGAKDTQYF | TGCGCCAGCAGCTTGGGGATAGGCGGGGGGGCCAAAGATACGCAGTATTTT
- | - | TRBJ1-4 | TRBV21-1 | CASSGTGRFLMKGGWEKVKLFF | TGTGCCAGCAGCGGGACAGGGAGATTCTTAATGAAAGGTGGGTGGGAAAAAGTAAAACTGTTTTTT
- | - | TRBJ1-1 | TRBV5-1 | CASRYDRNSEAFF | TGCGCCAGCAGATACGACAGGAACTCAGAAGCTTTCTTT
- | - | TRBJ2-2 | TRBV5-1 | CASIDPNTGELFF | TGCGCCAGCATAGATCCGAACACCGGGGAGCTGTTTTTT
- | - | TRBJ1-6 | TRBV28 | CASSFRGSGPPLHF | TGTGCCAGCAGTTTTAGGGGGTCTGGTCCACCCCTCCACTTT
few | - | TRBJ2-3 | TRBV5-1 | CASSLRHRTDTQYF | TGCGCCAGCAGCTTGCGACACCGCACAGATACGCAGTATTTT
- | - | TRBJ2-5 | TRBV3-1/TRBV3-2 | CASSQERRWGPETQYF | TGTGCCAGCAGCCAAGAGAGAAGATGGGGGCCAGAGACCCAGTACTTC
- | - | TRBJ2-6 | TRBV2 | CASSAGHPQSPNVLTF | TGTGCCAGCAGCGCGGGTCATCCCCAGAGTCCCAACGTCCTGACTTTC
- | - | TRBJ1-1 | TRBV12-3/TRBV12-4 | CASTTSDRPAFF | TGTGCCAGCACTACATCTGACAGACCAGCTTTCTTT
once | TRBD1 | TRBJ2-6 | TRBV7-9 | CASSLADRGSGANVLTF | TGTGCCAGCAGCTTAGCGGACAGGGGGTCTGGGGCCAACGTCCTGACTTTC
- | TRBD1 | TRBJ1-1 | TRBV18 | CASSQGQGTEAFF | TGTGCCAGCTCCCAGGGACAGGGAACTGAAGCTTTCTTT
- | - | TRBJ1-4 | TRBV19 | CASSARGGTNEKLFF | TGTGCCAGTAGCGCGAGGGGGGGGACTAATGAAAAACTGTTTTTT
- | - | TRBJ2-5 | TRBV11-2 | CASSLAGIRGGQETQYF | TGTGCCAGCAGCTTGGCTGGGATAAGGGGCGGCCAAGAGACCCAGTACTTC
- | - | TRBJ1-1 | TRBV6-5 | CASRRTQNTEAFF | TGTGCCAGCAGAAGGACACAGAACACTGAAGCTTTCTTT
few | TRBD1 | TRBJ1-2 | TRBV15 | CATSLGQETLYGYTF | TGTGCCACCAGTCTCGGACAGGAGACACTCTATGGCTACACCTTC
once | TRBD1 | TRBJ1-2 | TRBV19 | CATQTGGGAYYGYTF | TGTGCCACACAGACAGGGGGCGGTGCGTACTATGGCTACACCTTC
few | TRBD1 | TRBJ1-1 | TRBV5-1 | CASSLDVPNRGGTEAFF | TGCGCCAGCAGCTTAGATGTCCCTAACAGGGGCGGCACTGAAGCTTTCTTT
once | - | TRBJ1-4 | TRBV7-9 | CASSLGQVNEKLFF | TGTGCCAGCAGCTTAGGCCAGGTTAATGAAAAACTGTTTTTT
few | - | TRBJ2-7 | TRBV7-5 | CVRSSGGRQYF | TGTGTCAGAAGCTCAGGGGGACGGCAGTACTTC
- | - | TRBJ1-1 | TRBV20-1 | CSASGARDTEAFF | TGCAGTGCTAGTGGAGCTCGGGACACTGAAGCTTTCTTT
- | - | TRBJ1-2 | TRBV3-1/TRBV3-2 | CASSQDRGEGYTF | TGTGCCAGCAGCCAAGATCGCGGAGAAGGCTACACCTTC
- | TRBD2 | TRBJ2-7 | TRBV3-1/TRBV3-2 | CASSPNSGGAYEQYF | TGTGCCAGCAGTCCAAATAGCGGGGGGGCCTACGAGCAGTACTTC
- | - | TRBJ2-1 | TRBV4-3 | CASSQGLSLANEQFF | TGCGCCAGCAGCCAAGGGCTCTCCTTGGCCAATGAGCAGTTCTTC
- | TRBD1 | TRBJ2-1 | TRBV5-1 | CASSAGTGSPEQFF | TGCGCCAGCAGCGCCGGGACAGGGTCCCCCGAGCAGTTCTTC
- | TRBD1 | TRBJ1-2 | TRBV4-1 | CASSQSPGTAYGYTF | TGCGCCAGCAGCCAATCCCCCGGGACAGCTTATGGCTACACCTTC
- | - | TRBJ1-1 | TRBV5-6 | CASSLWTGAWNTEAFF | TGTGCCAGCAGCTTGTGGACGGGAGCCTGGAACACTGAAGCTTTCTTT
- | TRBD1 | TRBJ1-1 | TRBV12-5 | CASGLATRGPGTEAFF | TGTGCTAGTGGCCTTGCAACTAGGGGGCCGGGAACTGAAGCTTTCTTT
- | - | TRBJ1-4 | TRBV10-3 | CAISAGRDNEKLFF | TGTGCCATCAGTGCTGGCAGGGATAATGAAAAACTGTTTTTT
- | - | TRBJ1-5 | TRBV2 | CASSRELGSGQPQHF | TGTGCCAGCAGTCGGGAACTTGGGTCCGGTCAGCCCCAGCATTTT
- | - | TRBJ1-6 | TRBV28 | CASSRQEYYNSPLHF | TGTGCCAGCAGTCGACAGGAATACTATAATTCACCCCTCCACTTT
- | TRBD1 | TRBJ2-5 | TRBV5-4 | CASSPGQGPQETQYF | TGTGCCAGCAGTCCGGGACAGGGACCGCAAGAGACCCAGTACTTC
once | TRBD1 | TRBJ1-2 | TRBV5-6 | CASSFKSRQGVDGYTF | TGTGCCAGCAGCTTCAAATCCCGACAGGGGGTCGACGGCTACACCTTC